Below, 24 T cell receptor beta chains from the same sample are listed, as sequenced in a study of shared T cell receptors in the human thymus. Sequenced by immunoSEQ multiplex PCR; TCRdb stores in-frame clones only, minus some. This table has under 700,000 clones, 75% to 80% appearing once. The same data also contributed to another study, on human thymus T cells.

Sequenced material: thymocytes. The origin of the receptors is a boy younger than two with a congenital heart defect.

V is TRBV6-5 and J is TRBJ1-5, with TRBD1 identical over 8 bases. CDR3 length: 15 amino acids. Germline V lookup: CDR1 MNHEY, CDR2 SVGAGI. V shed 5 bases, J shed 1 base, and the junction held 4 bases outside the gene matches. As DNA, the CDR3 is TGTGCCAGCAGTCACAGGACAGGGAGCAATCAGCCCCAGCATTTT. It specifies CASSHRTGSNQPQHF.

The J gene is TRBJ2-7, the V gene TRBV30, with 8 positions matching TRBD2. The ends lost 0 bases at V and 4 bases at J; junction bases unmatched: 14. This CDR3 spans 17 amino acids. Looked up from germline, CDR1 is GTSNPN and CDR2 is SVGIG (reference sequence). CDR3 amino acids: CAWSVRGGGVEGYEQYF. DNA for the CDR3: TGTGCCTGGAGTGTACGGGGGGGCGGAGTGGAGGGGTACGAGCAGTACTTC.

The CDR3 region is CASSPRNEDSPYEQYF. CDR3 in DNA: TGTGCCAGCAGTCCCCGAAATGAGGACAGTCCCTACGAGCAGTACTTC. The chain uses TRBV27 and TRBJ2-7, with a possible D match to TRBD1 (6 bases). This CDR3 region has 16 residues. CDR1 and CDR2 from the germline V gene are MNHEY and SMNVEV (reference sequence). V was cut by 5 bases and J by 2 bases, with 19 bases left in between.

The chain is built from TRBV28 and TRBJ2-1, with 10 bases matching TRBD2. Germline V gene lookup returns CDR1 MDHEN and CDR2 SYDVKM. The CDR3 is 14 amino acids. Losses at the gene ends were 10 bases for V and 10 bases for J; bases not matched to a gene: 13. The CDR3, as DNA: TGTGCCATAGGGTCGAGGACTAGCGGAGGGGAGCAGTTCTTC. As protein: CAIGSRTSGGEQFF.

This rearrangement joins TRBV28 to TRBJ2-7; no reliable D call. Germline assignment: CDR1 MDHEN and CDR2 SYDVKM. The CDR3 totals 13 residues. Trimming pared 0 bases from V and 4 bases from J, leaving 7 bases between. Written as DNA, the CDR3 is TGTGCCAGCAGTTTATGGGGCAGATACGAGCAGTACTTC. Its translation is CASSLWGRYEQYF.

CDR3 protein: CASSAGQGAHPGYEQYF. DNA for the CDR3: TGTGCCAGCAGTGCCGGACAGGGGGCCCACCCGGGCTACGAGCAGTACTTC. This chain connects TRBV27 to TRBJ2-7; 11 nucleotides match TRBD1. Unmatched junction bases numbered 12, after V lost 5 bases and J lost 3 bases. Germline lookup yields CDR1 MNHEY and CDR2 SMNVEV (reference sequence). The length of the CDR3 is 17 residues.

The chain joins TRBV1 to TRBJ2-1; the D call in the table, TRBD2, was not verified against the DNA. TRBV1 is termed a pseudogene. The CDR3 has 18 amino acids. The CDR3 here is CTSSQDGLNGSSYNEQFF. The CDR3 DNA is TGCACCAGCAGCCAAGATGGGCTGAACGGGAGCTCCTACAATGAGCAGTTCTTC.

The chain uses TRBV7-2 and TRBJ2-7; a possible D gene is TRBD1 (6 bases). Trimming took 4 bases from V and 2 from J, leaving 15 bases between them. Per the germline V gene, CDR1 is SGHTA and CDR2 is FQGNSA. The CDR3 covers 15 residues. The CDR3 nucleotides read TGTGCCAGCAGCTCCCACAGGGTCGTACCCTACGAGCAGTACTTC. As protein: CASSSHRVVPYEQYF.

The V gene is TRBV4-1, the J gene TRBJ1-2, with D perhaps TRBD1 (5 bases). Trimming removed 4 bases at V and 3 bases at J, with 12 bases between. The CDR3 is made up of 14 amino acids. The germline V gene encodes CDR1 MGHRA and CDR2 YSYEKL. Here the CDR3 DNA reads TGCGCCAGCAGCCCCCTGACAGCGTACTATGGCTACACCTTC. It codes for CASSPLTAYYGYTF.

The chain combines TRBV28 with TRBJ1-2; D might be TRBD1 (5 bases). There are 16 residues in the CDR3. CDR1 MDHEN and CDR2 SYDVKM come from the germline V gene. V was pared by 6 bases and J by 2 bases, with 19 bases between. As DNA, the CDR3 is TGTGCCAGCAGCAGGGACTCCAGGATGTCAAACTATGGCTACACCTTC. Translated, it gives CASSRDSRMSNYGYTF.

The chain employs TRBV4-3 and TRBJ1-5; 8 nucleotides agree with TRBD1. This CDR3 region has 16 residues. CDR1 and CDR2 from the germline V gene are LGHNA and YSLEER. V dropped 0 bases and J dropped 4; count of bases not matched to a gene: 5. This CDR3 reads CASSQDRGLGNQPQHF. The CDR3 region has the DNA TGCGCCAGCAGCCAAGACAGGGGGCTTGGTAATCAGCCCCAGCATTTT.

This clone showed up just a few times. CDR3 DNA: TGTGCCAGCAGCCCCCCCCGGGAGCGGGAGGGCCGAGGCCCAGAGACCCAGTACTTC. Translation gives CASSPPREREGRGPETQYF. V is TRBV13 and J is TRBJ2-5, with 10 bases that match TRBD2. The junction had 19 bases not matched to a gene; V was cut back by 5 bases and J by 4 bases. Germline CDR1 reads PRHDT; CDR2 reads FYEKMQ (reference sequence). The CDR3 has 19 amino acids.

This CDR3 is CASSFPGDTQYF. The DNA of the CDR3 is TGTGCCAGCAGTTTCCCGGGAGATACGCAGTATTTT. The V call is TRBV27, the J call TRBJ2-3; D remains unclear. This CDR3 comprises 12 residues. Trimming cost V 3 bases and J 5 bases, with 6 bases left between them. The germline V gene has CDR1 MNHEY and CDR2 SMNVEV (reference sequence).

The chain uses TRBV4-3 and TRBJ2-7, with 9 positions matching TRBD2. Germline V gene sequence: CDR1 LGHNA, CDR2 YSLEER. CDR3 length: 17 residues. V trimming: 4 bases; J trimming: 3 bases; junction bases outside the gene matches: 13. This chain's CDR3 is CASSLKQSGGRVYEQYF. The CDR3, as DNA: TGCGCCAGCAGCCTCAAACAGAGCGGCGGGAGGGTCTACGAGCAGTACTTC.

This clone appeared once. The rearrangement links TRBV6-5 to TRBJ2-1; D perhaps matches TRBD1 (5 bases). Germline-derived CDR1 and CDR2 are MNHEY and SVGAGI. The CDR3 length is 15 residues. Trimming stripped 6 bases from V and 8 bases from J, with 20 bases between. CDR3 nucleotides: TGTGCCAGCAGACCCAGGGATCATAAGGTCGATGAGCAGTTCTTC. Its translation is CASRPRDHKVDEQFF.

This clone came up once. The V gene is TRBV30, the J gene TRBJ2-7; 12 bases align to TRBD2. This CDR3 has 13 amino acids. V lost 3 bases to trimming and J lost 5 bases; unmatched junction nucleotides: 2. Germline CDR1 reads GTSNPN; CDR2 reads SVGIG (reference sequence). The CDR3 sequence: CAWRRLAGDEQYF. In DNA, the CDR3 is TGTGCCTGGAGGAGACTAGCGGGAGACGAGCAGTACTTC. The entire variable domain, with the rest obtained from reference TRBV30 and TRBJ2-7, is as follows: SQTIHQWPATLVQPVGSPLSLECTVEGTSNPNLYWYRQAAGRGLQLLFYSVGIGQISSEVPQNLSASRPQDRQFILSSKKLLLSDSGFYLCAWRRLAGDEQYFGPGTRLTVT.

In this sample, this clone turned up a few times. The chain recombines TRBV11-1 with TRBJ2-3, with TRBD2 identical over 8 bases. Germline lookup yields CDR1 SGHAT and CDR2 FQDESV (reference sequence). The CDR3 is made up of 17 amino acids. The junction had 9 bases not matched to a gene; V was cut back by 1 base and J by 3 bases. CDR3 in DNA: TGTGCCAGCAGCTTAGACGGGACTAGGCGTAGAACAGATACGCAGTATTTT. It yields the protein CASSLDGTRRRTDTQYF.

The chain is built from TRBV14 and TRBJ2-1; TRBD2 aligns across 15 bases. CDR1 and CDR2 (germline): SGHDN, FVKESK. With V trimmed by 0 bases and J by 2 bases, 8 bases remained unmatched. CDR3 length: 20 amino acids. The CDR3: CASSQDGLAGGPRTYNEQFF. DNA of the CDR3: TGTGCCAGCAGCCAAGACGGACTAGCGGGAGGGCCCAGGACCTACAATGAGCAGTTCTTC.

This rearrangement joins TRBV11-3 to TRBJ2-7; TRBD2 is a possible D gene (5 bases). Germline V lookup: CDR1 SGHNT, CDR2 YENEEA. The CDR3 sequence is 17 residues long. V gave up 0 bases and J gave up 4 bases, with 19 bases separating them. The CDR3 sequence: CASSLEGRGRTPYEQYF. DNA for the CDR3: TGTGCCAGCAGCTTAGAAGGTCGTGGGAGAACCCCTTACGAGCAGTACTTC.

V is TRBV25-1 and J is TRBJ2-7, with 7 bases that match TRBD2. CDR3 size: 18 residues. The germline V gene encodes CDR1 MGHDK and CDR2 SYGVNS. Trimming removed 3 bases from V and 5 bases from J; junction bases left unmatched: 19. CDR3 sequence reads: CASSEEGIGGRASDEQYF. The CDR3 DNA reads TGTGCCAGCAGTGAGGAAGGGATCGGGGGGAGGGCTAGCGACGAGCAGTACTTC.

V usage is TRBV7-6 and J usage is TRBJ2-7, with TRBD1 identical over 7 bases. Germline CDR1 reads SGHVS; CDR2 reads FNYEAQ. CDR3 length equals 14 residues. V dropped 5 bases and J dropped 1; count of bases not matched to a gene: 5. The CDR3 DNA reads as TGTGCCAGCAGCAAGGGACAGCCATCCTACGAGCAGTACTTC. Its protein product is CASSKGQPSYEQYF.

This clone occurred a few times. The chain has TRBV18 and TRBJ1-1; 8 bases match TRBD1. CDR1 and CDR2 from the germline V gene are KGHSH and LQKENI. CDR3 size: 13 residues. J was trimmed by 11 bases and V by 1 base; bases with no gene match: 6. CDR3 sequence: CASSPRPWTGAFF. The DNA of the CDR3 is TGTGCCAGCTCACCACGGCCTTGGACAGGGGCTTTCTTT.

The chain couples TRBV23-1 to TRBJ1-1, with D possibly being TRBD1 (5 bases). TRBV23-1 is labeled an ORF, and its function is uncertain. V was pared by 3 bases and J by 5 bases, with 13 bases between. The CDR3 has 14 residues. CDR3 loop: CASSHGHQKTEAFF. The CDR3 DNA sequence: TGCGCCAGCAGTCATGGACACCAGAAGACTGAAGCTTTCTTT.

The J gene is TRBJ2-7, the V gene TRBV4-3; 9 positions agree with TRBD1. The V gene end was trimmed by 1 base and the J gene end by 3 bases; junction bases not matched to a gene: 4. Germline V gene sequence: CDR1 LGHNA, CDR2 YSLEER. CDR3 length equals 15 residues. The CDR3 DNA is TGCGCCAGCAGCCAAGCCCCGGACAGGGGCTACGAGCAGTACTTC. Its translation is CASSQAPDRGYEQYF.